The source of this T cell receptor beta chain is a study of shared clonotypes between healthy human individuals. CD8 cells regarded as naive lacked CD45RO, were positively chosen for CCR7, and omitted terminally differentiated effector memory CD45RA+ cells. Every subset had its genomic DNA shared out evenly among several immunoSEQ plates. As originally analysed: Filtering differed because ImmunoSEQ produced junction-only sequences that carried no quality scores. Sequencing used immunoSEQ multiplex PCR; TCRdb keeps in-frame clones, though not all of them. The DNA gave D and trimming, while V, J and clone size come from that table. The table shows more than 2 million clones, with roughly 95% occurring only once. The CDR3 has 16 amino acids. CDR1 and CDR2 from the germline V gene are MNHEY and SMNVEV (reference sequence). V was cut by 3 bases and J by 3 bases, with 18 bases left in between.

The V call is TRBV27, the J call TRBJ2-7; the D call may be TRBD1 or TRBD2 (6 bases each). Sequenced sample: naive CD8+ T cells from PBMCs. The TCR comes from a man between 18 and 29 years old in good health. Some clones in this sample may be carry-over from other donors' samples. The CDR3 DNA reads TGTGCCAGCAGTTTTGATTGGCAGGGGAGGATCTACGAGCAGTACTTC. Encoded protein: CASSFDWQGRIYEQYF.